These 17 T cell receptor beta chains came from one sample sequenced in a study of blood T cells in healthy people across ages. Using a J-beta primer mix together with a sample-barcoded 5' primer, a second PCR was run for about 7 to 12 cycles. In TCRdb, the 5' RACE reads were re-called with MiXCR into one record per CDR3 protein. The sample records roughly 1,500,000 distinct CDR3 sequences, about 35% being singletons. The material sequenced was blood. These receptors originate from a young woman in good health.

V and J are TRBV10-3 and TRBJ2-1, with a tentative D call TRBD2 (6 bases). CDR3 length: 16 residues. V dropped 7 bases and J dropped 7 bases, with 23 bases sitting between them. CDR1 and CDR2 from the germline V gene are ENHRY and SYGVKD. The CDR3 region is CAITNVGAGSWNEQFF. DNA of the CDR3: TGTGCCATCACTAACGTCGGGGCGGGATCTTGGAATGAGCAGTTCTTC.

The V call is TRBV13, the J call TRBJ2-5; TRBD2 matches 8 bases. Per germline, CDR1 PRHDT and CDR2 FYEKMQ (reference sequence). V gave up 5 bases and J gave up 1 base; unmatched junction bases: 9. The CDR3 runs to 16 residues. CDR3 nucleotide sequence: TGTGCCAGCAGCCTCCGGGTAGCGGGAACCCAAGAGACCCAGTACTTC. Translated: CASSLRVAGTQETQYF.

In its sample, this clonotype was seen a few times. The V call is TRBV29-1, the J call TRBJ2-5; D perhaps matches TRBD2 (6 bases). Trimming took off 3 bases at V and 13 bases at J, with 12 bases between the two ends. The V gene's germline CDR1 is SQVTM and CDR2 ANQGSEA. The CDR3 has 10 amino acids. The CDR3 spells CSVEAGRRYF. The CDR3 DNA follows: TGCAGCGTTGAGGCGGGACGGAGGTACTTC.

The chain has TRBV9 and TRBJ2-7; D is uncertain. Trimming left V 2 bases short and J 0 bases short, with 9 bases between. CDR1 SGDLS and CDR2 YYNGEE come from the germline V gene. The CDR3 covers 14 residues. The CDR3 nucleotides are TGTGCCAGCAGCGTCGGGTACCGCTCCTACGAGCAGTACTTC. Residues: CASSVGYRSYEQYF.

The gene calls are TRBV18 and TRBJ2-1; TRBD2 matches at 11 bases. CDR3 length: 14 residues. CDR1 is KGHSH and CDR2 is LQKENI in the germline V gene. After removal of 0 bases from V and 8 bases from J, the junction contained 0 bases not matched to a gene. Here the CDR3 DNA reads TGTGCCAGCTCACCACCGGGACTAGCGGATGAGCAGTTCTTC. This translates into CASSPPGLADEQFF.

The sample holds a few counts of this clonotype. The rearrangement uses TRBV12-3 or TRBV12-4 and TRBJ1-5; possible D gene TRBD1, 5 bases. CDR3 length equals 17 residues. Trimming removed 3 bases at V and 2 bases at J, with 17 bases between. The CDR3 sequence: CASSLSSQRGGNQPQHF. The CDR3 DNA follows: TGTGCCAGCAGTTTGTCTTCGCAAAGAGGGGGCAATCAGCCCCAGCATTTT.

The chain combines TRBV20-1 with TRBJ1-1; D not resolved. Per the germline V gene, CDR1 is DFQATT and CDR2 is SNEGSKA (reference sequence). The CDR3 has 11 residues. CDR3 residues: CSTQRNTEAFF. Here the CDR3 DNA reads TGCAGCACCCAGAGGAACACTGAAGCTTTCTTT.

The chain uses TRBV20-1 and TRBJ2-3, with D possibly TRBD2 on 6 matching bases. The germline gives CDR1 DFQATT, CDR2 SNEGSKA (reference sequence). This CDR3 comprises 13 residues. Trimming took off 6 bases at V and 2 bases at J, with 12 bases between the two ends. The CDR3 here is CSAGLRHTDTQYF. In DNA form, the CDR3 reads TGCAGTGCAGGACTAAGACACACAGATACGCAGTATTTT.

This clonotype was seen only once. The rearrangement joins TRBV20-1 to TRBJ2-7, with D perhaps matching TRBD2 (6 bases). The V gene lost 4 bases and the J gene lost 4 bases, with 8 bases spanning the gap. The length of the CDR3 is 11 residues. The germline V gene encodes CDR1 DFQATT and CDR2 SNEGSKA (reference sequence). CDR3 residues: CSANAGYEQYF. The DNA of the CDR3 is TGCAGTGCTAACGCGGGGTACGAGCAGTACTTC.

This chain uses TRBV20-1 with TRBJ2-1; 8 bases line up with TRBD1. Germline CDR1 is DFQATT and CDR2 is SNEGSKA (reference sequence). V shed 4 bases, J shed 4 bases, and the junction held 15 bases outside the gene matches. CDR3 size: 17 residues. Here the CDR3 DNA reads TGCAGTGCTAAAAACAGGACAGGGACCAGTCGATACAATGAGCAGTTCTTC. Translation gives CSAKNRTGTSRYNEQFF.

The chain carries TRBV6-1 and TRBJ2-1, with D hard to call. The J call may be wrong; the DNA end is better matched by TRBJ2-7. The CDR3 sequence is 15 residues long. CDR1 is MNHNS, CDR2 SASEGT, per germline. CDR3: CASSESPGEPCEQYF. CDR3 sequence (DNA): TGTGCCAGCAGTGAATCCCCAGGAGAACCTTGCGAGCAGTACTTC.

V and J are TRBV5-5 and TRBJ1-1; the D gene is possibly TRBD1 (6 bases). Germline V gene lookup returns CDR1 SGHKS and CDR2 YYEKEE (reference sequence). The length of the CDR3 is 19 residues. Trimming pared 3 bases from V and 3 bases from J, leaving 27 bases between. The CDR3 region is CASSSLYTGTLAGDTEAFF. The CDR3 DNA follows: TGTGCCAGCAGCTCGCTATATACCGGGACACTGGCCGGGGACACTGAAGCTTTCTTT.

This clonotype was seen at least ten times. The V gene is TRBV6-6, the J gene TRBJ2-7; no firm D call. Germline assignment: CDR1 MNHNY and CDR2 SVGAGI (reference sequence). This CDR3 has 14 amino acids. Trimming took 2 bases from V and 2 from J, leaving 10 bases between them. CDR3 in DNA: TGTGCCAGCAGTTACGGGCAGCTTGCCTACGAGCAGTACTTC. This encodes CASSYGQLAYEQYF.

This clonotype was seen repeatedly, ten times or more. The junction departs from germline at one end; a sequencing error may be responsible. Here the CDR3 reads CASSLGGGLQETQYF. The CDR3 region has the DNA TGTGCCAGCAGTTTAGGGGGGGGACTACAAGAGACCCAGTACTTC. The genes are TRBV7-9 and TRBJ2-5; weak D call: TRBD2 (7 bases). Germline assignment: CDR1 SEHNR and CDR2 FQNEAQ (reference sequence). The CDR3 runs to 15 residues.

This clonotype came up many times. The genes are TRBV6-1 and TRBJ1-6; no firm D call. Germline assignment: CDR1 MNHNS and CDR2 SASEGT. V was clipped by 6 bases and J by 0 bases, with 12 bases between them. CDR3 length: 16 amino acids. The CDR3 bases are TGTGCCAGCAGATCAACAGCAAGCTCCTATAATTCACCCCTCCACTTT. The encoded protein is CASRSTASSYNSPLHF.

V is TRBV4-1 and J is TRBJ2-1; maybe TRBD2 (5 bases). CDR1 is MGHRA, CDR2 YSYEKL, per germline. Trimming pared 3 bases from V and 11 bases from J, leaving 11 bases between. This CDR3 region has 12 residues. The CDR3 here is CASSHSDGKQFF. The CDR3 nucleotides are TGCGCCAGCAGCCATTCGGACGGGAAGCAGTTCTTC.

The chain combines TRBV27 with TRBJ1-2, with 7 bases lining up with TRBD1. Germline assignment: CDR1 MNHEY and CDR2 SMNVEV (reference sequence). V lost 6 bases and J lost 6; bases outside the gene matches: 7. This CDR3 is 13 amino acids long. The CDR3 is CASSPRGRDGYTF. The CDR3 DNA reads TGTGCCAGCAGCCCAAGGGGGCGGGATGGCTACACCTTC.